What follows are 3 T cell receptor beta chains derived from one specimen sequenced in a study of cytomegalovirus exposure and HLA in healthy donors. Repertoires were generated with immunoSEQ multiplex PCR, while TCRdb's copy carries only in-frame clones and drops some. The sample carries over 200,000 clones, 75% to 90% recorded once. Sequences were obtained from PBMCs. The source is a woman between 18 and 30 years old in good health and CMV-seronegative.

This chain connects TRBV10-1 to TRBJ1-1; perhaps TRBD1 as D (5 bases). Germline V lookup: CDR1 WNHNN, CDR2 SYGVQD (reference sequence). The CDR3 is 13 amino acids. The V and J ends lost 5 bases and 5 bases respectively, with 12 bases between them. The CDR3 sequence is CASSRGGETEAFF. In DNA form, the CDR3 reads TGCGCCAGCAGTAGAGGAGGGGAAACTGAAGCTTTCTTT.

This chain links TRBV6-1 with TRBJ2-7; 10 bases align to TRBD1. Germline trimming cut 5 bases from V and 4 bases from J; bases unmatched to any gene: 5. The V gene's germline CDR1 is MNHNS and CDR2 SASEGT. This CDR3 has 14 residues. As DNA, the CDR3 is TGTGCCAGCAGTACCGGGACAGGGGCATACGAGCAGTACTTC. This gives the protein CASSTGTGAYEQYF.

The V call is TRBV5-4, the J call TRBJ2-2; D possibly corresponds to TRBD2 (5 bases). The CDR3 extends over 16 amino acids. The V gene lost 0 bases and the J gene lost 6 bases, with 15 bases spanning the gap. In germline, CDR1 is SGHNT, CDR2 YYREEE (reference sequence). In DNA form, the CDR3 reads TGTGCCAGCAGCTTGGACCCAGACTATCTCTCCGGGGAGCTGTTTTTT. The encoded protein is CASSLDPDYLSGELFF. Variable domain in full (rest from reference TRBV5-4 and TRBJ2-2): ETGVTQSPTHLIKTRGQQVTLRCSSQSGHNTVSWYQQALGQGPQFIFQYYREEENGRGNFPPRFSGLQFPNYSSELNVNALELDDSALYLCASSLDPDYLSGELFFGEGSRLTVL.